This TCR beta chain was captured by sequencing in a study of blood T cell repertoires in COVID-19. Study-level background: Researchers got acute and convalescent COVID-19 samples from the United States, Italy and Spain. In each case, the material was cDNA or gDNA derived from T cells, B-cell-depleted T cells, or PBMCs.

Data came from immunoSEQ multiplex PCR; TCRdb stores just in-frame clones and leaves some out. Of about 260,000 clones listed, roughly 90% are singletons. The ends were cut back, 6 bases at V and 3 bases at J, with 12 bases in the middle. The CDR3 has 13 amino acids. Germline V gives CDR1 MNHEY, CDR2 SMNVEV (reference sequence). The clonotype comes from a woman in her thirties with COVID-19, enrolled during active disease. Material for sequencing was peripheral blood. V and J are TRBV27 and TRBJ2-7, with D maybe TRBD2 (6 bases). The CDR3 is CASSFRGIYEQYF. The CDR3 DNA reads TGTGCCAGCAGCTTCCGGGGGATCTACGAGCAGTACTTC.